The next 3 T cell receptor beta chains were all read from a single sample in a study of blood T cell repertoires in COVID-19. Assay used: immunoSEQ multiplex PCR; TCRdb lists only in-frame clones, some missing. This sample has under 300,000 clones; 80% to 90% occur once, and the top ten carry about 2.9%. Sample: PBMCs or T cells enriched from blood (not recorded which). The receptors here all came from a woman aged 40 to 50 who had been exposed to COVID-19.

The gene calls are TRBV18 and TRBJ1-1, with D possibly being TRBD1 (6 bases). In germline, CDR1 is KGHSH, CDR2 LQKENI. Trimming removed 1 base at V and 4 bases at J, with 10 bases between. CDR3 length equals 14 residues. The CDR3 here is CASSPLDSATEAFF. In DNA form, the CDR3 reads TGTGCCAGCTCACCACTGGACAGTGCCACTGAAGCTTTCTTT.

The CDR3 spells CASSEFQGASTDTQYF. The CDR3 DNA reads as TGTGCCAGCAGTGAATTCCAGGGGGCGAGCACAGATACGCAGTATTTT. The chain combines TRBV6-1 with TRBJ2-3, with 8 bases lining up with TRBD1. This CDR3 is built from 16 residues. V was clipped by 2 bases and J by 0 bases; unmatched bases: 4. In germline, CDR1 is MNHNS, CDR2 SASEGT.

This clone occurred a few times. This chain uses TRBV25-1 with TRBJ2-7; 7 positions agree with TRBD1. CDR1 is MGHDK, CDR2 SYGVNS, per germline. The CDR3 sequence is 16 residues long. Losses at the gene ends were 8 bases for V and 2 bases for J; bases not matched to a gene: 15. The CDR3 loop is CASSYPGGIQPYEQYV. In DNA form, the CDR3 reads TGTGCCAGCTCGTACCCAGGGGGAATACAACCCTACGAGCAGTACGTC.